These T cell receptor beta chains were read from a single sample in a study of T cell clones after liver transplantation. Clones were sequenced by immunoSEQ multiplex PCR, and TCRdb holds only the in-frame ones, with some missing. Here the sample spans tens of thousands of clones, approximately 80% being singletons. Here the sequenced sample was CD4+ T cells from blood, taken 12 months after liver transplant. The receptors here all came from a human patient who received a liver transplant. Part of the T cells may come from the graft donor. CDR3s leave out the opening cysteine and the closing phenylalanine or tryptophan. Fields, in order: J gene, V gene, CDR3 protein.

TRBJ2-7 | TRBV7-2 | ASRFTSGPYEQY
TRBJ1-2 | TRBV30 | AWRGAGLNGYT
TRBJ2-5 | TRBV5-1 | ASSLAQQETQY
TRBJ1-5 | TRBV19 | ASRPTRGSASNQPQH
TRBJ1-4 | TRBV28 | ASSNRAPNEKLF
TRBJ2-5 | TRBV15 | ATSRDVGETQY
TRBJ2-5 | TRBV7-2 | ASSLDTGETQY
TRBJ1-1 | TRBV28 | ASSFLDFGVWAQAF
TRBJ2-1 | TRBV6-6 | ASSYSMRKYYNEQF
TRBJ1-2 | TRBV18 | ASSRDRATYGYT
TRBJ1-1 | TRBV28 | ASRLSAGGAF
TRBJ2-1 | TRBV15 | ATSRWVGTQPDNEQF
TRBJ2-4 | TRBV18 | ASSPEAGIAKNIQY
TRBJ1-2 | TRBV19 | ASRVQGSRVGYT
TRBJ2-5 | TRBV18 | ASSPGTAETQY
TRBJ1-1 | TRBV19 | ASSMKKGGVTEAF
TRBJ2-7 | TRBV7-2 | ASKLVTVASGRASEQY
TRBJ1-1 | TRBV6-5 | ASSASGINTEAF
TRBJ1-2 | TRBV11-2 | ASSHRQGADGYT
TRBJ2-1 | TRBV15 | ATSRDIGWHEQF
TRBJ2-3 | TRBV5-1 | ASSLAAVQDTQY
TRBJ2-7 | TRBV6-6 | ASSRALAGPYEQY
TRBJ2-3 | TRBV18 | ASSPGQAGTGTDTQY